This is a list of T cell receptor beta chains from one sample in a study of cytomegalovirus exposure and HLA in healthy donors. TCRdb's table, derived via immunoSEQ multiplex PCR, lists solely in-frame clones and lacks some. This table has 150,000 to 200,000 clones, 84% appearing once. Sequencing input: PBMCs. All receptors derive from a boy aged 5-17 years in good health and CMV-seronegative. CDR3s include the opening cysteine and the closing phenylalanine or tryptophan.

>TRBV7-6|TRBJ1-4
CASSLDGAGLVEKLFF
>TRBV9|TRBJ2-2
CASSARRGSGMLAGELFF
>TRBV5-1|TRBJ2-7
CASSLGQPSYEQYF
>TRBV6-5|TRBJ2-7
CASSDRETSYEQYF
>TRBV28|TRBJ2-7
CASSIQGRAINF
>TRBV28|TRBJ2-7
CASSPSIPTTGLAGKNEQYF
>TRBV4-3|TRBJ2-1
CASSQDRGGQIF
>TRBV28|TRBJ1-5
CASKEGGSVSNQPQHF
>TRBV30|TRBJ2-5
CAWDLRRGTQYF
>TRBV5-6|TRBJ2-7
CASSLEQGRYEQYF
>TRBV11-2|TRBJ1-3
CASSLIQGHSSGNTIYF
>TRBV6-6|TRBJ1-1
CASSYLGGVQGF
>TRBV11-2|TRBJ2-3
CASSPLAGGSTDTQYF
>TRBV5-4|TRBJ1-1
CASSAERNTEAFF
>TRBV13|TRBJ2-7
CASRLGGSFHEQYF
>TRBV2|TRBJ2-7
CASQPQGVSYYEQYF
>TRBV10-1|TRBJ2-2
CASSEKGVGELFF
>TRBV7-3|TRBJ2-3
CASSPPSTDTQYF
>TRBV5-4|TRBJ1-1
CASSLGTEAFF
>TRBV19|TRBJ2-2
CASSMWAQGNSGELFF
>TRBV27|TRBJ1-2
CASSLGLGRNQTYGYTF
>TRBV6-1|TRBJ2-7
CASTLGQGRYEQYF
>TRBV5-1|TRBJ2-1
CASSLGGGVTYNEQFF
>TRBV19|TRBJ1-1
CASSLADAAFF
>TRBV4-1|TRBJ1-1
CASSQDIWRQGNTEAFF
>TRBV6-5|TRBJ1-3
CASSWGIGYTIYF
>TRBV6-5|TRBJ1-1
CASSFQGLGTEAFF
>TRBV28|TRBJ2-7
CASSLEGMGLNEQYF
>TRBV30|TRBJ2-7
CAWSFPIVGQRVSYEQYF
>TRBV19|TRBJ1-2
CASSIARNYGYTF
>TRBV6-1|TRBJ2-1
CASSVREGYNEQFF
>TRBV30|TRBJ1-1
CAWQYTEAFF
>TRBV6-5|TRBJ2-1
CASSYPGNEQFF
>TRBV2|TRBJ1-1
CASSARPGGQGNKAFF
>TRBV5-1|TRBJ2-5
CASSYGLAGYAQETQYF
>TRBV19|TRBJ1-2
CASSPGIRRIRNYGYTF
>TRBV30|TRBJ2-7
CAWSPARGASGGGYEQYF
>TRBV6-5|TRBJ1-3
CASSRGRGGNTIYF
>TRBV28|TRBJ1-1
CASSLKFQAFF
>TRBV5-4|TRBJ2-1
CASSPKRGPYNEQFF
>TRBV5-1|TRBJ1-4
CASSAQEDPEKQVFF
>TRBV7-2|TRBJ2-1
CASSLNLAENEQFF
>TRBV6-5|TRBJ2-5
CASSSGRSLAQYF